These T cell receptor beta chains were read from a single sample in a study of T cells in Graves' hyperthyroidism and ophthalmopathy. TCRdb re-called the multiplex PCR reads with MiXCR, one entry per CDR3 protein. The sample records about 400,000 distinct CDR3 sequences, about 15% being singletons. What was sequenced was blood. The receptors come from a woman aged 18-29 years with Graves' hyperthyroidism that later progressed to Graves' ophthalmopathy. The CDR3 runs from the conserved cysteine through the conserved F or W. D genes are given only for firm matches. A row's size may be missing; if present it is once, few, many or a size class.

>many|TRBV27|TRBD1|TRBJ1-6
CASSDRVGVDSPLHF
TGTGCCAGCAGCGACAGGGTGGGGGTTGATTCACCCCTCCACTTT
>-|TRBV5-1|-|TRBJ2-5
CASSLEQASQETQYF
TGCGCCAGCAGCTTGGAGCAGGCCTCCCAAGAGACCCAGTACTTC
>-|TRBV6-1|TRBD2|TRBJ2-2
CASRVAGARTGVGGELFF
TGTGCCAGTAGGGTGGCGGGAGCCCGTACCGGGGTTGGCGGGGAGCTGTTTTTT
>many|TRBV2|-|TRBJ2-7
CAGTNSVETVEQYF
TGTGCCGGTACAAACTCGGTGGAAACTGTGGAGCAGTACTTC
>-|TRBV28|-|TRBJ1-2
CASRLQVGRDGYTF
TGTGCCAGCAGGCTACAGGTAGGCCGAGATGGCTACACCTTC
>many|TRBV20-1|-|TRBJ2-7
CSARDPLQGPYEQYF
TGCAGTGCCCGCGACCCCCTACAGGGCCCGTACGAGCAGTACTTC
>few|TRBV28|TRBD1|TRBJ2-3
CASDPGTGGTDTQYF
TGTGCCAGCGACCCCGGGACAGGGGGCACAGATACGCAGTATTTT
>once|TRBV5-1|-|TRBJ1-6
CASSSQDGDSPLHF
TGCGCCAGCAGCTCCCAGGACGGAGACTCACCCCTCCACTTT
>-|TRBV6-6|TRBD1|TRBJ2-5
CASSYSGRGFETQYF
TGTGCCAGCAGTTACTCGGGCAGGGGGTTTGAGACCCAGTACTTC
>many|TRBV7-9|-|TRBJ2-5
CASSGGGQGETQYF
TGTGCCAGCAGCGGAGGCGGCCAGGGAGAGACCCAGTACTTC
>many|TRBV28|TRBD2|TRBJ2-3
CASSSGQGLADLTDTQYF
TGTGCCAGCAGTTCCGGCCAGGGACTAGCGGATCTCACAGATACGCAGTATTTT